One T cell receptor (beta chain) is described in this entry. Its target is unknown. This entry belongs to a study of shared clonotypes between healthy human individuals. Notes on the study in general: Researchers sampled blood only, noting tissue repertoires likely differ. Enrolling few donors narrowed the genetic and exposure-history diversity that was represented.

CD45RO-negative cells were positively selected for CCR7, leaving out terminally differentiated effector memory CD45RA+ cells. At the deep level, the assay was run. Measured with immunoSEQ multiplex PCR; TCRdb has only the in-frame clones, and not every one. The sample holds about 680,000 clones, 92% seen once. V gave up 5 bases and J gave up 4 bases; unmatched junction bases: 10. This CDR3 is built from 15 residues. The germline CDR1 and CDR2 sequences are MDHEN and SYDVKM. The chain couples TRBV28 to TRBJ1-1; TRBD1 matches 7 bases. This TCR was recovered from a man aged 25-45 years in good health. What was sequenced was naive CD8+ T cells sorted from blood. CDR3 region: CASSPRQGLVTEAFF. Here the CDR3 DNA reads TGTGCCAGCAGTCCGCGACAGGGTTTAGTCACTGAAGCTTTCTTT.